One and the same sample provided the 23 T cell receptor beta chains below, sequenced in a study of Ad26.COV2.S vaccination and SARS-CoV-2 variants. Described treatment: roughly 20 received Ad26.COV2.S at low or high dose, single or two shots; 5 received placebo; per-sample allocation not given. At day 63 after the first vaccine or placebo injection, samples were drawn. The table came from immunoSEQ multiplex PCR; TCRdb's copy has only in-frame clones and leaves some out. The sample shows 350,000 to 400,000 clones, approximately 89% of them seen only once. Sequencing used peripheral blood, obtained in a trial of Ad26.COV2.S vaccine versus placebo. The receptor set was obtained from a person between 18 and 65 years old who received the Ad26.COV2.S COVID-19 vaccine or a placebo.

The chain combines TRBV7-3 with TRBJ2-6, with D possibly being TRBD2 (7 bases). Looked up from germline, CDR1 is SGHTA and CDR2 is FQGTGA. Deletions cut 2 bases from V and 2 bases from J, with 13 bases between. This CDR3 has 17 residues. The CDR3 DNA reads TGTGCCAGCAGCTTACGGGGGGCCCTCGCTGGGGCCAACGTCCTGACTTTC. This sequence encodes CASSLRGALAGANVLTF.

The rearrangement links TRBV28 to TRBJ2-5; 8 nucleotides agree with TRBD1. This CDR3 spans 16 amino acids. Germline values: CDR1 MDHEN, CDR2 SYDVKM. V was pared by 5 bases and J by 0 bases, with 8 bases of the junction left unmatched. CDR3 loop: CASSPGQGRYQETQYF. CDR3 bases: TGTGCCAGCAGTCCCGGACAGGGACGGTACCAAGAGACCCAGTACTTC.

This rearrangement joins TRBV3-1 (or the pseudogene TRBV3-2) to TRBJ1-4, with D possibly TRBD1 on 5 matching bases. The CDR3 is 13 amino acids. Germline CDR1 LGHDT, CDR2 YNNKEL (reference sequence). V gave up 1 base and J gave up 7 bases, with 7 bases separating them. The CDR3 DNA reads TGTGCCAGCAGCCAAGTTAGGGGTGAAAAACTGTTTTTT. Residues: CASSQVRGEKLFF.

This chain uses TRBV5-6 with TRBJ2-1; D remains ambiguous. Germline CDR1 is SGHDT and CDR2 is YYEEEE. Trimming left V 0 bases short and J 8 bases short, with 12 bases between. The CDR3 contains 14 residues. CDR3 residues: CASSLGPVEDEQFF. CDR3 nucleotide sequence: TGTGCCAGCAGCTTGGGCCCCGTTGAGGATGAGCAGTTCTTC. The entire variable domain, with the rest obtained from reference TRBV5-6 and TRBJ2-1, is as follows: DAGVTQSPTHLIKTRGQQVTLRCSPKSGHDTVSWYQQALGQGPQFIFQYYEEEERQRGNFPDRFSGHQFPNYSSELNVNALLLGDSALYLCASSLGPVEDEQFFGPGTRLTVL.

The chain links TRBV29-1 to TRBJ2-7; D is perhaps TRBD1 or TRBD2 (7 bases each). V shed 6 bases and J shed 7 bases, with 16 bases lying between them. Germline assignment: CDR1 SQVTM and CDR2 ANQGSEA. CDR3 length: 12 residues. In DNA, the CDR3 is TGCAGCGTCGGGGGGACAGCGGGTGAGCAGTACTTC. Its protein is CSVGGTAGEQYF.

This chain joins TRBV18 and TRBJ1-3; 7 nucleotides align to TRBD1. This CDR3 has 14 amino acids. Germline V gives CDR1 KGHSH, CDR2 LQKENI. After removal of 1 base from V and 5 bases from J, the junction contained 2 bases not matched to a gene. In DNA, the CDR3 is TGTGCCAGCTCACCACAGGGGGCTAGAAACACCATATATTTT. Protein product: CASSPQGARNTIYF.

This sequence joins TRBV10-2 and TRBJ1-5; the match to TRBD1 covers 7 bases. Trimming removed 7 bases from V and 2 bases from J; junction bases left unmatched: 2. In germline, CDR1 is WSHSY, CDR2 SAAADI. This CDR3 comprises 13 residues. The DNA of the CDR3 is TGCGCCAGCACTGGACAGGGCAATCAGCCCCAGCATTTT. Its protein product is CASTGQGNQPQHF.

The chain combines TRBV3-1 (or the pseudogene TRBV3-2) with TRBJ2-7, with D perhaps matching TRBD2 (7 bases). The CDR3 is 15 amino acids. CDR1 is LGHDT, CDR2 YNNKEL, per germline (reference sequence). With 2 bases removed from V and 3 bases from J, the gap between germline ends came to 14 bases. Here the CDR3 reads CASSQLGGGYYEQYF. The DNA of the CDR3 is TGTGCCAGCAGCCAATTGGGCGGGGGCTACTACGAGCAGTACTTC.

V and J are TRBV30 and TRBJ2-7, with D perhaps given as TRBD1 or TRBD2 (6 bases each). Germline lookup yields CDR1 GTSNPN and CDR2 SVGIG (reference sequence). The CDR3 covers 13 residues. Deletions cut 7 bases from V and 5 bases from J, with 18 bases between. The CDR3 is CALAGGRVHEQYF. CDR3 nucleotide sequence: TGTGCCTTGGCTGGGGGGCGCGTCCACGAGCAGTACTTC.

V usage is TRBV7-9 and J usage is TRBJ1-1; possible D gene TRBD1, 6 bases. Germline V lookup: CDR1 SEHNR, CDR2 FQNEAQ (reference sequence). Trimming took 4 bases from V and 4 from J, leaving 13 bases between them. The CDR3 totals 14 residues. The CDR3 loop reads CASSSPQGRTEAFF. CDR3 DNA: TGTGCCAGCAGCTCCCCACAGGGTCGCACTGAAGCTTTCTTT.

V is TRBV30 and J is TRBJ1-6, with a weak D call TRBD1 (6 bases). In germline, CDR1 is GTSNPN, CDR2 SVGIG (reference sequence). The V and J ends lost 0 bases and 10 bases respectively, with 10 bases between them. There are 13 residues in the CDR3. For the CDR3, the DNA is TGTGCCTGGAGTGTACAGGGAGGATCACCCCTCCACTTT. This sequence encodes CAWSVQGGSPLHF.

J is TRBJ1-1 and V is TRBV29-1; D ambiguous. This CDR3 spans 12 amino acids. Germline V gene data show CDR1 as SQVTM and CDR2 as ANQGSEA. Trimming took off 6 bases at V and 1 base at J, with 9 bases between the two ends. CDR3 bases: TGCAGCGTGCGGACTGGGAACACTGAAGCTTTCTTT. Its translation is CSVRTGNTEAFF.

The CDR3 sequence: CASSFRQGGSEQFF. The CDR3 DNA follows: TGTGCCAGCAGCTTTCGACAGGGAGGAAGTGAGCAGTTCTTC. The chain couples TRBV11-3 to TRBJ2-1; perhaps TRBD1 as D (7 bases). V gave up 3 bases and J gave up 9 bases, with 15 bases separating them. Germline V gene sequence: CDR1 SGHNT, CDR2 YENEEA. The CDR3 is 14 residues long.

The chain combines TRBV5-1 with TRBJ2-5; 13 bases fit TRBD2. With 4 bases clipped from V and 0 bases from J, the junction kept 3 bases outside the gene matches. The CDR3 is 16 amino acids. Germline CDR1 reads SGHRS; CDR2 reads YFSETQ. DNA of the CDR3: TGCGCCAGCAGCACCGGGACTAGCGGGAACCAAGAGACCCAGTACTTC. Its translation: CASSTGTSGNQETQYF.

The chain joins TRBV30 to TRBJ2-3, with TRBD2 identical over 8 bases. The V gene's germline CDR1 is GTSNPN and CDR2 SVGIG (reference sequence). There are 13 residues in the CDR3. The V segment lost 0 bases and the J segment 10 bases; nucleotides outside the gene matches: 6. The CDR3 bases are TGTGCCTGGAGTGTACAAACTAGCGGCGCGCAGTATTTT. It specifies CAWSVQTSGAQYF.

The chain carries TRBV19 and TRBJ2-4; tentatively, D is TRBD1 or TRBD2 (6 bases each). The CDR3 sequence is 15 residues long. The V end lost 2 bases, the J end lost 6 bases, and 14 bases lay between the germline ends. Germline V gene sequence: CDR1 LNHDA, CDR2 SQIVND (reference sequence). The CDR3 nucleotides read TGTGCCAGTAGTATAAGTAGGGGGACTGGAAACATTCAGTACTTC. Amino acid sequence: CASSISRGTGNIQYF.

The V gene is TRBV29-1, the J gene TRBJ2-3, with D hard to call. Trimming took off 6 bases at V and 2 bases at J, with 6 bases between the two ends. The germline V gene has CDR1 SQVTM and CDR2 ANQGSEA. There are 11 residues in the CDR3. CDR3 coding DNA: TGCAGCGTACAGATCACAGATACGCAGTATTTT. This translates into CSVQITDTQYF.

The V call is TRBV4-2, the J call TRBJ2-7, with TRBD1 identical over 7 bases. The V gene's germline CDR1 is LGHNA and CDR2 YNFKEQ. The CDR3 is 17 residues long. V trimming: 1 base; J trimming: 0 bases; junction bases outside the gene matches: 9. This CDR3 is CASSQAQGPGISYEQYF. CDR3 sequence (DNA): TGTGCCAGCAGCCAAGCACAGGGGCCCGGGATCTCCTACGAGCAGTACTTC.

The rearrangement links TRBV4-3 to TRBJ2-3; the match to TRBD2 covers 9 bases. CDR1 and CDR2 from the germline V gene are LGHNA and YSLEER. With 0 bases clipped from V and 3 bases from J, the junction kept 13 bases outside the gene matches. This CDR3 region has 19 residues. CDR3 protein: CASSQDLPALAGGTDTQYF. The CDR3 nucleotides are TGCGCCAGCAGCCAAGATCTCCCTGCACTAGCGGGTGGGACAGATACGCAGTATTTT.

This chain connects TRBV7-9 to TRBJ2-5; 8 bases match TRBD1. Germline CDR1 is SEHNR and CDR2 is FQNEAQ (reference sequence). The CDR3 contains 12 residues. V shed 8 bases, J shed 3 bases, and the junction held 2 bases outside the gene matches. CDR3 nucleotides: TGTGCCAGCGGACAGGGTGAAGAGACCCAGTACTTC. Protein sequence: CASGQGEETQYF. Full variable domain (remainder filled in from reference TRBV7-9 and TRBJ2-5): DTGVSQNPRHKITKRGQNVTFRCDPISEHNRLYWYRQTLGQGPEFLTYFQNEAQLEKSRLLSDRFSAERPKGSFSTLEIQRTEQGDSAMYLCASGQGEETQYFGPGTRLLVL.

The V and J genes are TRBV12-3 or TRBV12-4 and TRBJ1-5; D call uncertain. The CDR3 is 12 amino acids. The ends were cut back, 6 bases at V and 7 bases at J, with 10 bases in the middle. The CDR3 sequence: CASSPVGQPQHF. The CDR3 nucleotides read TGTGCCAGCAGCCCTGTTGGGCAGCCCCAGCATTTT.

This clone has more than one count but fewer than ten. The V gene is TRBV12-3 or TRBV12-4, the J gene TRBJ1-1, with D hard to call. V was trimmed by 5 bases and J by 0 bases, leaving 1 base between them. This CDR3 has 11 residues. DNA for the CDR3: TGTGCCAGCAGTATGAACACTGAAGCTTTCTTT. Its protein is CASSMNTEAFF.

The chain carries TRBV2 and TRBJ2-7, with 10 bases lining up with TRBD1. With V trimmed by 0 bases and J by 5 bases, 4 bases remained unmatched. Germline CDR1 is SNHLY and CDR2 is FYNNEI. The CDR3 is made up of 15 amino acids. In DNA form, the CDR3 reads TGTGCCAGCAGTGAAGCTCTTGACAGGGGGCACGAGCAGTACTTC. This translates into CASSEALDRGHEQYF.